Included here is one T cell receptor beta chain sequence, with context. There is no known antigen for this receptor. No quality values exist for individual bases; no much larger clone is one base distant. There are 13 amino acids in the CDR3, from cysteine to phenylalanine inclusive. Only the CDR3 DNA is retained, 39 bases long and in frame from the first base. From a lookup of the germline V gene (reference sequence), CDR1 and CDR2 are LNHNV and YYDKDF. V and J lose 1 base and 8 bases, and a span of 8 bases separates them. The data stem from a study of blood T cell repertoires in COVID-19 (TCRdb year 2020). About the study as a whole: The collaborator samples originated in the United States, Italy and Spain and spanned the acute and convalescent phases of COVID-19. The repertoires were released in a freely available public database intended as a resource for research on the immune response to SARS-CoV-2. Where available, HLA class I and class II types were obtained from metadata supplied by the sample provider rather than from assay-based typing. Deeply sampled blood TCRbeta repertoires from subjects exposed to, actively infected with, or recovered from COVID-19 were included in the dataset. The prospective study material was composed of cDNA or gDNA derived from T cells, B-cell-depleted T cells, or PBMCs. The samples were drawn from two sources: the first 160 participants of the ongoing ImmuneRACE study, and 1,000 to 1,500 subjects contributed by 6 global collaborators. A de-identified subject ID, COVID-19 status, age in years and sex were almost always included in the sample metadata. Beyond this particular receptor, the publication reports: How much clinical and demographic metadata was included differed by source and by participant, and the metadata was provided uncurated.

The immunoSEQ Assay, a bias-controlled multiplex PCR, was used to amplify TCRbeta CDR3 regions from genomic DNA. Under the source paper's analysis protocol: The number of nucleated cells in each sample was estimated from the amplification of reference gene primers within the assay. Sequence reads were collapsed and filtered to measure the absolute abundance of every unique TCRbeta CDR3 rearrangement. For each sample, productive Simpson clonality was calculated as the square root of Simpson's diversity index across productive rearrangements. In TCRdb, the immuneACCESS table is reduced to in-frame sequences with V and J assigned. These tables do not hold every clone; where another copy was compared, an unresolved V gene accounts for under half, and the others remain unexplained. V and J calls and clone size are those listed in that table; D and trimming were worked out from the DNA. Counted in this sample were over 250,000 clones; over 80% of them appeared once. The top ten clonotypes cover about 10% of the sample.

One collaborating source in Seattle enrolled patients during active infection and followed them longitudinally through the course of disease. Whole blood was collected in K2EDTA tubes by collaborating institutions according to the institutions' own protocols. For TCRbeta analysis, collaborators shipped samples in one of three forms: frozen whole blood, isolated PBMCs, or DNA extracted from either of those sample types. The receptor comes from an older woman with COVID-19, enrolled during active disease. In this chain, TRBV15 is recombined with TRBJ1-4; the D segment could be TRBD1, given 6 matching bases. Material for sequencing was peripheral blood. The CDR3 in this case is CATSRGQGEKLFF. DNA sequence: TGTGCCACCAGCAGAGGGCAGGGGGAAAAACTGTTTTTT.